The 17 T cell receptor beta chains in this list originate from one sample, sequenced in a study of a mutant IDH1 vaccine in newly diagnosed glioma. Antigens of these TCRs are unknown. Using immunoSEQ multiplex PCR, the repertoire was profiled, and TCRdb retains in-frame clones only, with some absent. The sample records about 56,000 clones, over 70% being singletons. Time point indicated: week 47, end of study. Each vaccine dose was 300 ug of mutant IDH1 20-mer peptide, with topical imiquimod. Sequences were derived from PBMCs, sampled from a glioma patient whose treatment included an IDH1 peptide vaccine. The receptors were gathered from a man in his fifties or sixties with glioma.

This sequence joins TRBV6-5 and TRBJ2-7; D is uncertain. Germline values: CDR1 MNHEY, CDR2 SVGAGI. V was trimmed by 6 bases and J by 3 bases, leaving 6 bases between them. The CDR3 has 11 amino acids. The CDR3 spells CASRGYYEQYF. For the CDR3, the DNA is TGTGCCAGCAGGGGCTACTACGAGCAGTACTTC.

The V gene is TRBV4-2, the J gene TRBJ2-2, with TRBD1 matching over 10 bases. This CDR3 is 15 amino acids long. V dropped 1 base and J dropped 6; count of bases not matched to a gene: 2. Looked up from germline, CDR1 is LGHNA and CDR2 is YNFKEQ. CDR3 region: CASSQGQGAAGELFF. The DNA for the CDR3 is TGTGCCAGCAGCCAAGGACAGGGGGCAGCCGGGGAGCTGTTTTTT.

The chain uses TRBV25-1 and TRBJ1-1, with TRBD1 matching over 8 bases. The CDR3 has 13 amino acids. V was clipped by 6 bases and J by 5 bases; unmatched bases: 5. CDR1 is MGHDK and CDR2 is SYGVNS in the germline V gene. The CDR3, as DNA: TGTGCCAGCAGACTCCAGGGGGCAACTGAAGCTTTCTTT. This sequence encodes CASRLQGATEAFF. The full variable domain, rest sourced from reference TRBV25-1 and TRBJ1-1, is EADIYQTPRYLVIGTGKKITLECSQTMGHDKMYWYQQDPGMELHLIHYSYGVNSTEKGDLSSESTVSRIRTEHFPLTLESARPSHTSQYLCASRLQGATEAFFGQGTRLTVV.

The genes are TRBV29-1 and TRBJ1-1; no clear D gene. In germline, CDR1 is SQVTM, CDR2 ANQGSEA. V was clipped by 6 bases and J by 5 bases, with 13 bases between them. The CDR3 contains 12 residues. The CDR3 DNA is TGCAGCGTCGAGGGAGGAGGTACTGAAGCTTTCTTT. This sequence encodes CSVEGGGTEAFF.

This CDR3 is CASREGTRVAQYF. The CDR3 DNA reads as TGTGCCAGCCGAGAGGGGACTAGGGTGGCGCAGTATTTT. V gene TRBV28 combines with J gene TRBJ2-3; 8 bases map to TRBD2. Trimming took 8 bases from V and 10 from J; bases not matched to a gene: 11. The germline V gene encodes CDR1 MDHEN and CDR2 SYDVKM. This CDR3 is 13 amino acids long.

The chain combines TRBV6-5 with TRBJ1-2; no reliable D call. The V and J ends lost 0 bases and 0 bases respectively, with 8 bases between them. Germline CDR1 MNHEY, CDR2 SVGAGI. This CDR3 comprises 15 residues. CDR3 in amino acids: CASSYSSRANYGYTF. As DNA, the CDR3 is TGTGCCAGCAGTTACTCGAGTCGGGCTAACTATGGCTACACCTTC.

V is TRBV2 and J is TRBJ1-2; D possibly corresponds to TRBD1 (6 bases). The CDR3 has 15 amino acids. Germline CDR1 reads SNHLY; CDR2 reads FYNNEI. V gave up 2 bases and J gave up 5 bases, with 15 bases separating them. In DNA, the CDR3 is TGTGCCAGCAGTGAAAGGCAGGGGATTTGGTATGGCTACACCTTC. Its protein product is CASSERQGIWYGYTF.

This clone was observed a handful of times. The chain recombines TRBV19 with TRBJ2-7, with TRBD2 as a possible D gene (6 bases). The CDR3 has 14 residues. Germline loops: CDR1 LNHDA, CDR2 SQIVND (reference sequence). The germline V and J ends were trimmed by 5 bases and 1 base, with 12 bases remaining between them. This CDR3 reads CASSLGRLSYEQYF. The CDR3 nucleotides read TGTGCCAGTAGTCTGGGGAGGCTTTCCTACGAGCAGTACTTC.

The CDR3: CASTQDSYEQYF. DNA of the CDR3: TGTGCCAGCACCCAGGACAGCTACGAGCAGTACTTC. The genes are TRBV2 and TRBJ2-7; TRBD1 is a possible D gene (6 bases). Trimming shortened V by 7 bases and J by 3 bases, and 10 bases separated the two germline ends. The length of the CDR3 is 12 residues. Germline loops: CDR1 SNHLY, CDR2 FYNNEI.

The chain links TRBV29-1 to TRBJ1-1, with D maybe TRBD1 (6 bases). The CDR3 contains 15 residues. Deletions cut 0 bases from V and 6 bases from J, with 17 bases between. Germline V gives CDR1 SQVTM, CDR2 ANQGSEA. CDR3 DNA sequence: TGCAGCGTTGAAGATTTTTCACCGGGACAACCTGAAGCTTTCTTT. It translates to CSVEDFSPGQPEAFF.

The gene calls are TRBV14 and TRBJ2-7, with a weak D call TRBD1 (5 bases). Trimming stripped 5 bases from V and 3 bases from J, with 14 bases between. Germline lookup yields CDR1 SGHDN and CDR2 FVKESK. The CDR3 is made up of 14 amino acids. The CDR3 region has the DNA TGTGCCAGCAGCACCCGACAGACCCTCTACGAGCAGTACTTC. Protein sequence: CASSTRQTLYEQYF. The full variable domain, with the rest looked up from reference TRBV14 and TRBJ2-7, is EAGVTQFPSHSVIEKGQTVTLRCDPISGHDNLYWYRRVMGKEIKFLLHFVKESKQDESGMPNNRFLAERTGGTYSTLKVQPAELEDSGVYFCASSTRQTLYEQYFGPGTRLTVT.

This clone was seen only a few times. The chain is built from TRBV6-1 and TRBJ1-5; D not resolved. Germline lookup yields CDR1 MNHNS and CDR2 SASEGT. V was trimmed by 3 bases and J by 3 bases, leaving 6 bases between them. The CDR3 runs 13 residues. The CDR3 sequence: CASSDEDNQPQHF. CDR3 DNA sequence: TGTGCCAGCAGTGATGAGGACAATCAGCCCCAGCATTTT.

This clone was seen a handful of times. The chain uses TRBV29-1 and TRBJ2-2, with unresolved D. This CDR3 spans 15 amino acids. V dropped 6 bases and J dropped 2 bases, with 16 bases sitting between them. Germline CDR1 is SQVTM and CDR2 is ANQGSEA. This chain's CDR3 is CSVARRAINTGELFF. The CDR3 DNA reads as TGCAGCGTCGCCCGTAGGGCAATTAACACCGGGGAGCTGTTTTTT.

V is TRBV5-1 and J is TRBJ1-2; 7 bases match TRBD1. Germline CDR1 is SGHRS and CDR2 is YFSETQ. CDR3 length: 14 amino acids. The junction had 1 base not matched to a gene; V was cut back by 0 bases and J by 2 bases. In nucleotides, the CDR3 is TGCGCCAGCAGCTTGGAACAGGGGAACTATGGCTACACCTTC. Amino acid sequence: CASSLEQGNYGYTF.

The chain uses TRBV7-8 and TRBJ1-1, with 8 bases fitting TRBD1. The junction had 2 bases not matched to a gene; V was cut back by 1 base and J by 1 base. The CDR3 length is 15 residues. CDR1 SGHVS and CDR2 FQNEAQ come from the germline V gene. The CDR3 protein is CASSLVQGANTEAFF. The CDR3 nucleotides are TGTGCCAGCAGCTTAGTTCAGGGGGCGAACACTGAAGCTTTCTTT.

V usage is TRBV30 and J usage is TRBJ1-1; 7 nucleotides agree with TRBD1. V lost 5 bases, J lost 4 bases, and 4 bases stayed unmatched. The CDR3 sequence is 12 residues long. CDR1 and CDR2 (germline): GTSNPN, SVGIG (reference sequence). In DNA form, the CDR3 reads TGTGCCTGGGACAGGGTTGGCACTGAAGCTTTCTTT. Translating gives CAWDRVGTEAFF.

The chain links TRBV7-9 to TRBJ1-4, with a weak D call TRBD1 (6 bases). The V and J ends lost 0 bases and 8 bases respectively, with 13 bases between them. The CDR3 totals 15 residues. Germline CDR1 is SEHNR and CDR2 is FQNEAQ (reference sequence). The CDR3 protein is CASSLAETGGEKLFF. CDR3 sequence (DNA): TGTGCCAGCAGCTTAGCTGAGACAGGTGGAGAAAAACTGTTTTTT.